Below, 8 T cell receptor beta chains from the same sample are listed, as sequenced in a study of blood T cells in healthy people across ages. A second PCR of 7 to 11 cycles used a sample-barcoded 5' primer and a J-beta primer mix. TCRdb fed the 5' RACE reads into MiXCR, producing one record per CDR3 protein. This table has over a million distinct CDR3 sequences, 42% appearing once. The sequencing sample was made of blood. The source is a woman aged 18 to 35 in good health.

V is TRBV5-1 and J is TRBJ2-1, with 10 bases fitting TRBD2. The V segment lost 1 base and the J segment 0 bases; nucleotides outside the gene matches: 1. The CDR3 consists of 16 residues. CDR1 and CDR2 (germline): SGHRS, YFSETQ. CDR3 nucleotides: TGCGCCAGCAGCTTGACTAGCGGGGTCTCCTACAATGAGCAGTTCTTC. As protein: CASSLTSGVSYNEQFF.

V and J are TRBV20-1 and TRBJ2-1; 12 bases map to TRBD2. Germline CDR1 reads DFQATT; CDR2 reads SNEGSKA (reference sequence). The CDR3 consists of 16 residues. V lost 5 bases, J lost 4 bases, and 9 bases stayed unmatched. The CDR3 DNA follows: TGCAGTGCTGAGAGACTAGCGGGGGATTCGTACAATGAGCAGTTCTTC. Its protein product is CSAERLAGDSYNEQFF.

This clonotype was picked up one time. The J gene is TRBJ1-2, the V gene TRBV6-6; no firm D call. The germline V gene encodes CDR1 MNHNY and CDR2 SVGAGI (reference sequence). CDR3 size: 14 residues. The V and J ends lost 7 bases and 1 base respectively, with 13 bases between them. The CDR3 DNA reads as TGTGCCAGCACCCCAGGACCGGATAACTATGGCTACACCTTC. As protein: CASTPGPDNYGYTF.

The chain recombines TRBV7-3 with TRBJ2-5; 12 nucleotides agree with TRBD2. The CDR3 sequence is 17 residues long. Germline V lookup: CDR1 SGHTA, CDR2 FQGTGA. The V segment lost 0 bases and the J segment 2 bases; nucleotides outside the gene matches: 4. The CDR3 bases are TGTGCCAGCAGCTTAACTGCCACTAGCGGGGGGCAAGAGACCCAGTACTTC. It codes for CASSLTATSGGQETQYF.

The chain links TRBV20-1 to TRBJ1-6, with 9 positions matching TRBD1. Germline V gene lookup returns CDR1 DFQATT and CDR2 SNEGSKA (reference sequence). This CDR3 contains 14 residues. The junction had 11 bases not matched to a gene; V was cut back by 6 bases and J by 11 bases. CDR3 coding DNA: TGCAGTGCACGAGTACCCGGACAGGGGACACCCCTCCACTTT. Its protein product is CSARVPGQGTPLHF.

The chain employs TRBV5-5 and TRBJ1-5; 8 nucleotides align to TRBD1. Germline CDR1 SGHKS, CDR2 YYEKEE (reference sequence). The CDR3 has 19 residues. V dropped 4 bases and J dropped 0; count of bases not matched to a gene: 15. The DNA of the CDR3 is TGTGCCAGCAGCAAGAAACCGGGACAGGATTCCGTTAGCAATCAGCCCCAGCATTTT. It encodes CASSKKPGQDSVSNQPQHF. Full variable domain (outside the CDR3, taken from reference TRBV5-5 and TRBJ1-5): DAGVTQSPTHLIKTRGQQVTLRCSPISGHKSVSWYQQVLGQGPQFIFQYYEKEERGRGNFPDRFSARQFPNYSSELNVNALLLGDSALYLCASSKKPGQDSVSNQPQHFGDGTRLSIL.

This chain joins TRBV5-1 and TRBJ2-1; 11 bases are shared with TRBD2. There are 21 residues in the CDR3. Germline assignment: CDR1 SGHRS and CDR2 YFSETQ. V was pared by 4 bases and J by 0 bases, with 18 bases of the junction left unmatched. For the CDR3, the DNA is TGCGCCAGCAGCCGCTCCCCTTTCGCTAGCGGGGGGTTGAGCTCCTACAATGAGCAGTTCTTC. Amino acids: CASSRSPFASGGLSSYNEQFF.

The genes are TRBV6-5 and TRBJ2-1; 14 bases are a match to TRBD2. Losses at the gene ends were 5 bases for V and 8 bases for J; bases not matched to a gene: 8. This CDR3 is built from 16 residues. CDR1 and CDR2 (germline): MNHEY, SVGAGI. CDR3 nucleotides: TGTGCCAGCAGTAGACTAGCGGGAGGGCCTAACCATGAGCAGTTCTTC. As protein: CASSRLAGGPNHEQFF.